This T cell receptor (beta chain) is drawn from a study of control samples from healthy donors and cancer patients. Libraries were prepared by immunoSEQ multiplex PCR; TCRdb keeps only in-frame clonotypes and omits some of them. The table shows under 100,000 clones, with 88% occurring only once. This clone was observed a single time. CDR3 size: 15 residues. Germline assignment: CDR1 SEHNR and CDR2 FQNEAQ (reference sequence). Between the trimmed V and J ends, which lost 1 base and 1 base, there was a span of 8 bases. The source is a woman aged 65 to 85 in good health. The V and J genes are TRBV7-9 and TRBJ2-1; D gene uncertain. Sequenced: blood. CDR3 amino acids: CASSLGTRSYNEQFF. CDR3 nucleotide sequence: TGTGCCAGCAGCTTAGGGACCAGATCCTACAATGAGCAGTTCTTC.